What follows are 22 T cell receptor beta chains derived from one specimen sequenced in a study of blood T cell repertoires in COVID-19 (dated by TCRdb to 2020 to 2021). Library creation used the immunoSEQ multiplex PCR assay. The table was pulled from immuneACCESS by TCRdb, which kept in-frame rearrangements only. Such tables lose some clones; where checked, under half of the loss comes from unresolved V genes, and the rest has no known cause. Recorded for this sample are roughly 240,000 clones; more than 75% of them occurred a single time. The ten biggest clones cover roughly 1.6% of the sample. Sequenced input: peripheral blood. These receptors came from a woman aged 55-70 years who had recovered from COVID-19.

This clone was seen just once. The CDR3: CASRLPRAGGGSYGYTF. The CDR3 coding sequence is TGTGCAAGTCGCTTACCCCGTGCGGGGGGAGGTAGCTATGGCTACACCTTC. This chain connects TRBV12-2 to TRBJ1-2. TRBV12-2 is a pseudogene. The CDR3 is 17 residues long.

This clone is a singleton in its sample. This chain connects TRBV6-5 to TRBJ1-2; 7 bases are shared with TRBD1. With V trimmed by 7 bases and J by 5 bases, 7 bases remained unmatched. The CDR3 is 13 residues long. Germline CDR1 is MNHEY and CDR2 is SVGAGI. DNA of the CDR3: TGTGCCAGCACCCTGGACAGGCGATATGGCTACACCTTC. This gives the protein CASTLDRRYGYTF.

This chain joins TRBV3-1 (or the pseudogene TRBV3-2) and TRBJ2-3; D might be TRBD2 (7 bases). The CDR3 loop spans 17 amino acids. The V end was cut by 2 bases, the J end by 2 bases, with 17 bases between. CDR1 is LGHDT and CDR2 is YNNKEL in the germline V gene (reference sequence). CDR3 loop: CASSQPKGGLHTDTQYF. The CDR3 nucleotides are TGTGCCAGCAGCCAACCAAAGGGGGGGCTACACACAGATACGCAGTATTTT.

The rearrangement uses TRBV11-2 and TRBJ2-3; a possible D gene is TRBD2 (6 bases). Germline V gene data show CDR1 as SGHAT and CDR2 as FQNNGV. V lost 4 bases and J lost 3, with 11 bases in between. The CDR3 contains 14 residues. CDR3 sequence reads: CASSSWGVTDTQYF. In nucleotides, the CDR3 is TGTGCCAGCAGCTCCTGGGGGGTAACAGATACGCAGTATTTT.

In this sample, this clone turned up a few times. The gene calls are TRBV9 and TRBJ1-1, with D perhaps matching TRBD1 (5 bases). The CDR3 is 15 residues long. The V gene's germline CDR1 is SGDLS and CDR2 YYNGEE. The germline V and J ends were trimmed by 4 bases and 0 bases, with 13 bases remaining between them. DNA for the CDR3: TGTGCCAGCAGCCCCCATTCGGACATGAACACTGAAGCTTTCTTT. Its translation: CASSPHSDMNTEAFF.

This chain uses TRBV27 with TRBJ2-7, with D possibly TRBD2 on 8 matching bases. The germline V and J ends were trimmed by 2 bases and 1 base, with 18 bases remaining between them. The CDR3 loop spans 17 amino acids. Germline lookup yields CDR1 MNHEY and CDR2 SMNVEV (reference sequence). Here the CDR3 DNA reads TGTGCCAGCAGTTTAGGGAAGGGGGCGGGGGGATCCTACGAGCAGTACTTC. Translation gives CASSLGKGAGGSYEQYF.

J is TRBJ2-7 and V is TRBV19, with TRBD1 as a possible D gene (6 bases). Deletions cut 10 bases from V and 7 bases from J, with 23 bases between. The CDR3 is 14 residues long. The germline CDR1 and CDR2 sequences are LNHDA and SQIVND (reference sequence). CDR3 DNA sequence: TGTGCCACACGGTCTTTGACAGGAAAATCGGAGCAGTACTTC. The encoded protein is CATRSLTGKSEQYF.

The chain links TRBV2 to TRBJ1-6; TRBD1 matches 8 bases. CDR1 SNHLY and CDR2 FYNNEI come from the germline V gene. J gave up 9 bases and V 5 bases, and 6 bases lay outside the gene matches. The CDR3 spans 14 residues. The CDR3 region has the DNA TGTGCCAGCAGTATAGAACAGGGGGGTTCACCCCTCCACTTT. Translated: CASSIEQGGSPLHF.

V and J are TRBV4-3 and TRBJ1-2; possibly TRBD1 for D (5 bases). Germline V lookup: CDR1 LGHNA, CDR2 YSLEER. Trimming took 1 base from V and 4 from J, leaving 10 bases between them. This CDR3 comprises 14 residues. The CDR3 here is CASSQAWGRYGYTF. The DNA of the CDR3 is TGCGCCAGCAGCCAAGCCTGGGGCCGCTATGGCTACACCTTC.

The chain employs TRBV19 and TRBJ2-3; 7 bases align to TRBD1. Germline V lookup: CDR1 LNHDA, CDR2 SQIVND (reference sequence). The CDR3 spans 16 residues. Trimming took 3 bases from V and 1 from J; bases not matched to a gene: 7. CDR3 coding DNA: TGTGCCAGTAGTATGGGGGACAGAAGGGGCACAGATACGCAGTATTTT. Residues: CASSMGDRRGTDTQYF. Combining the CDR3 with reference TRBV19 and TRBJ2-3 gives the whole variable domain DGGITQSPKYLFRKEGQNVTLSCEQNLNHDAMYWYRQDPGQGLRLIYYSQIVNDFQKGDIAEGYSVSREKKESFPLTVTSAQKNPTAFYLCASSMGDRRGTDTQYFGPGTRLTVL.

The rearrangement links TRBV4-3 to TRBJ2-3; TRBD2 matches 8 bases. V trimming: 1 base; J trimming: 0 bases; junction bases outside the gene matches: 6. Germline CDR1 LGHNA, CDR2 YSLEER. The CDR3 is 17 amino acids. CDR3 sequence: CASSQASGGASTDTQYF. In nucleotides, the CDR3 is TGCGCCAGCAGCCAAGCGAGCGGGGGCGCTAGCACAGATACGCAGTATTTT.

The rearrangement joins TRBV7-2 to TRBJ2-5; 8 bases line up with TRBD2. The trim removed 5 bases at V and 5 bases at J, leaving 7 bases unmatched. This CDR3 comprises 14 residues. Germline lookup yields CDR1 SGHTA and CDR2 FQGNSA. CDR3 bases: TGTGCCAGCAGCCTAGGACTAGCTTACGAGACCCAGTACTTC. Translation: CASSLGLAYETQYF.

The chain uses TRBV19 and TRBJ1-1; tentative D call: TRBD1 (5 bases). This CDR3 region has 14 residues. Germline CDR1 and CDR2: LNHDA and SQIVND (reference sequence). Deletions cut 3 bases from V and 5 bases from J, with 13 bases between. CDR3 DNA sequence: TGTGCCAGTAGTATGCAGGAGGGGTGGACTGAAGCTTTCTTT. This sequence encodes CASSMQEGWTEAFF.

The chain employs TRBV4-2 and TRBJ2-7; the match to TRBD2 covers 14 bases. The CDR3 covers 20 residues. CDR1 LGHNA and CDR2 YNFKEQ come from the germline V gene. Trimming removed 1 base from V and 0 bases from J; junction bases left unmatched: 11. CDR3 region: CASSQGLMTSGGARSYEQYF. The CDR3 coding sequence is TGTGCCAGCAGCCAAGGGCTGATGACTAGCGGGGGGGCCCGCTCCTACGAGCAGTACTTC.

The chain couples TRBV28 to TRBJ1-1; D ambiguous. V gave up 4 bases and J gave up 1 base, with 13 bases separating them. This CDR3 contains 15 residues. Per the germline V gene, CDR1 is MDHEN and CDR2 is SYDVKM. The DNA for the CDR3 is TGTGCCAGCAGTTCGTACCTACTTGGGAACACTGAAGCTTTCTTT. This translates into CASSSYLLGNTEAFF.

CDR3 sequence (DNA): TGTGCCATCAGTGAGTCGCAGGGTGAGACTAATGAAAAACTGTTTTTT. Its translation is CAISESQGETNEKLFF. The chain carries TRBV10-3 and TRBJ1-4; possible D gene TRBD1, 5 bases. Germline V lookup: CDR1 ENHRY, CDR2 SYGVKD. The CDR3 extends over 16 amino acids. Deletions cut 0 bases from V and 2 bases from J, with 10 bases between.

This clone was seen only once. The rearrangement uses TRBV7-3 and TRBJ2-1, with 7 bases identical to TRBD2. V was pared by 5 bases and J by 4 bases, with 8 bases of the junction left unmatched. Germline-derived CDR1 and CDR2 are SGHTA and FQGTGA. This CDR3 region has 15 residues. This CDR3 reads CASSTGAGEYNEQFF. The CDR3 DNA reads TGTGCCAGCAGCACCGGGGCGGGAGAGTACAATGAGCAGTTCTTC.

CDR3 coding DNA: TGTGCCAGCAGCTTAGGAGGGTTTACCGGGGAGCTGTTTTTT. It specifies CASSLGGFTGELFF. This chain joins TRBV5-4 and TRBJ2-2, with TRBD2 as a possible D gene (6 bases). The V gene's germline CDR1 is SGHNT and CDR2 YYREEE (reference sequence). The CDR3 loop spans 14 amino acids. Trimming removed 2 bases from V and 5 bases from J, with 10 bases in between.

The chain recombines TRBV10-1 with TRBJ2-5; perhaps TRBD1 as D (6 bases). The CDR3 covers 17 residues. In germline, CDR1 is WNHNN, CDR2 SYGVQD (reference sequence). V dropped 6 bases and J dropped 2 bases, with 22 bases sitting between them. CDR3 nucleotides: TGCGCCAGCAGACTCACTCCCGGTGGGGGCAAACAAGAGACCCAGTACTTC. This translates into CASRLTPGGGKQETQYF.

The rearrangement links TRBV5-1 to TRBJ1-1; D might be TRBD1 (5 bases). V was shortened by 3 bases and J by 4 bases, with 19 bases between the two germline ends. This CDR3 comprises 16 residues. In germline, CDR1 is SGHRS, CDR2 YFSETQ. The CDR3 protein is CASSSRAWGELTEAFF. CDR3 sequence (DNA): TGCGCCAGCAGCTCAAGAGCTTGGGGGGAGCTCACTGAAGCTTTCTTT.

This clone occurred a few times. The CDR3 region has the DNA TGTGCCAGCACACTTGAGGACAGGGTAAATGAAAAACTGTTTTTT. The encoded protein is CASTLEDRVNEKLFF. The V call is TRBV2, the J call TRBJ1-4; 8 bases line up with TRBD1. The CDR3 is 15 residues long. The V gene's germline CDR1 is SNHLY and CDR2 FYNNEI. Losses at the gene ends were 7 bases for V and 5 bases for J; bases not matched to a gene: 9.

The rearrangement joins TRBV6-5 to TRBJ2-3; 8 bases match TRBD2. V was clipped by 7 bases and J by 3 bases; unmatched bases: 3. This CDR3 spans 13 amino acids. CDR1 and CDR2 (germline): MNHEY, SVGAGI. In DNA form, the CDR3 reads TGTGCCAGCAAACCGGGGGGGACAGATACGCAGTATTTT. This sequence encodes CASKPGGTDTQYF.